The 16 T cell receptor beta chains listed next were all sequenced from one sample in a study of T cell responses to AZD1222 COVID-19 vaccine. Assay: immunoSEQ multiplex PCR; the TCRdb copy retains only in-frame clones and omits some. The sample consists of roughly 200,000 clones, roughly 92% of them appearing once. The starting material was peripheral blood, obtained on day 0 of AZD1222 vaccination. The source of these receptors is an adult in good health.

The CDR3 coding sequence is TGTGCCAGCAGGGGACAGTATGGCTACACCTTC. The encoded protein is CASRGQYGYTF. The rearrangement uses TRBV12-3 or TRBV12-4 and TRBJ1-2; 7 nucleotides line up with TRBD1. The CDR3 length is 11 residues. The junction had 0 bases not matched to a gene; V was cut back by 6 bases and J by 5 bases.

In its sample, this clone was seen a few times. The chain employs TRBV19 and TRBJ2-7; the match to TRBD2 covers 8 bases. CDR1 is LNHDA, CDR2 SQIVND, per germline (reference sequence). The CDR3 is 13 amino acids. With V trimmed by 11 bases and J by 3 bases, 9 bases remained unmatched. CDR3 amino acids: CAGKLADYYEQYF. The CDR3 DNA follows: TGTGCCGGGAAACTAGCGGACTACTACGAGCAGTACTTC.

The J gene is TRBJ2-7, the V gene TRBV7-8, with D tentatively TRBD2 (6 bases). V dropped 2 bases and J dropped 6 bases, with 8 bases sitting between them. The CDR3 runs to 12 residues. The V gene's germline CDR1 is SGHVS and CDR2 FQNEAQ. The CDR3, as DNA: TGTGCCAGCAGCTTAACGGGAGTCGAGCAGTACTTC. Translating it yields CASSLTGVEQYF.

The rearrangement uses TRBV14 and TRBJ2-3; either TRBD1 or TRBD2 may supply D (6 bases each). CDR3 length: 15 residues. The ends were cut back, 1 base at V and 3 bases at J, with 11 bases in the middle. Germline-derived CDR1 and CDR2 are SGHDN and FVKESK. In DNA form, the CDR3 reads TGTGCCAGCAGCCAAGGGGGGGCGAGGACAGATACGCAGTATTTT. Its translation is CASSQGGARTDTQYF.

J is TRBJ1-1 and V is TRBV2; D uncertain. With 7 bases removed from V and 5 bases from J, the gap between germline ends came to 17 bases. CDR3 length: 14 residues. The germline gives CDR1 SNHLY, CDR2 FYNNEI. CDR3 nucleotides: TGTGCCAGCACCCTTTTCTACGGAAAGACTGAAGCTTTCTTT. It translates to CASTLFYGKTEAFF.

CDR3 loop: CASSLGGRLGYTF. In DNA, the CDR3 is TGTGCCAGCAGCTTAGGAGGTCGGCTTGGCTACACCTTC. The V and J genes are TRBV7-3 and TRBJ1-2; D unresolved. Germline CDR1 SGHTA, CDR2 FQGTGA. Trimming shortened V by 2 bases and J by 7 bases, and 11 bases separated the two germline ends. The CDR3 has 13 residues. The whole variable domain, remainder taken from reference TRBV7-3 and TRBJ1-2, is GAGVSQTPSNKVTEKGKYVELRCDPISGHTALYWYRQSLGQGPEFLIYFQGTGAADDSGLPNDRFFAVRPEGSVSTLKIQRTERGDSAVYLCASSLGGRLGYTFGSGTRLTVV.

This chain links TRBV5-1 with TRBJ1-6; D is unclear. The CDR3 loop spans 14 amino acids. Germline V gene lookup returns CDR1 SGHRS and CDR2 YFSETQ. V was trimmed by 0 bases and J by 5 bases, leaving 6 bases between them. The DNA of the CDR3 is TGCGCCAGCAGCTTGGAGGTGGATAATTCACCCCTCCACTTT. Translating gives CASSLEVDNSPLHF. Based on the CDR3 plus reference TRBV5-1 and TRBJ1-6, the full variable domain is KAGVTQTPRYLIKTRGQQVTLSCSPISGHRSVSWYQQTPGQGLQFLFEYFSETQRNKGNFPGRFSGRQFSNSRSEMNVSTLELGDSALYLCASSLEVDNSPLHFGNGTRLTVT.

The rearrangement uses TRBV10-2 and TRBJ1-1; D unresolved. The CDR3 spans 14 residues. The V and J ends lost 4 bases and 1 base respectively, with 10 bases between them. Germline CDR1 and CDR2: WSHSY and SAAADI. CDR3 protein: CASSGIVWNTEAFF. CDR3 DNA: TGCGCCAGCAGTGGCATCGTCTGGAACACTGAAGCTTTCTTT.

The chain recombines TRBV28 with TRBJ1-4; the D is unclear. The V and J ends lost 3 bases and 0 bases respectively, with 5 bases between them. The CDR3 extends over 14 amino acids. Germline V gives CDR1 MDHEN, CDR2 SYDVKM. CDR3 loop: CASSFTATNEKLFF. CDR3 DNA: TGTGCCAGCAGTTTCACCGCAACTAATGAAAAACTGTTTTTT.

The rearrangement joins TRBV6-5 to TRBJ1-2; D unresolved. Trimming shortened V by 6 bases and J by 4 bases, and 18 bases separated the two germline ends. This CDR3 has 15 amino acids. From germline, CDR1 is MNHEY and CDR2 SVGAGI. The CDR3 reads CASSPGGGLAYGYTF. CDR3 bases: TGTGCCAGCAGCCCCGGTGGAGGGCTGGCCTATGGCTACACCTTC.

The chain has TRBV4-3 and TRBJ1-2; TRBD1 aligns across 7 bases. Germline CDR1 LGHNA, CDR2 YSLEER. The CDR3 consists of 16 residues. The J segment lost 5 bases and the V segment lost 4 bases, leaving 13 bases of the junction unmatched. CDR3 amino acids: CASSPQQGLRGYGYTF. The CDR3 DNA reads as TGCGCCAGCAGCCCCCAACAGGGGTTAAGGGGGTATGGCTACACCTTC.

The chain recombines TRBV6-5 with TRBJ1-6; the match to TRBD1 covers 7 bases. Germline V gene lookup returns CDR1 MNHEY and CDR2 SVGAGI. The junction had 10 bases not matched to a gene; V was cut back by 5 bases and J by 9 bases. The CDR3 loop spans 15 amino acids. Written as DNA, the CDR3 is TGTGCCAGCAGTCGCCAGACAGGGAGAGGTTCACCCCTCCACTTT. It specifies CASSRQTGRGSPLHF.

The chain is built from TRBV6-1 and TRBJ1-2; the D gene is possibly TRBD1 (5 bases). Germline CDR1 reads MNHNS; CDR2 reads SASEGT. Trimming stripped 1 base from V and 6 bases from J, with 15 bases between. This CDR3 contains 15 residues. The CDR3 reads CASSEGGVSGNGYTF. The CDR3 DNA follows: TGTGCCAGCAGTGAAGGGGGGGTCAGCGGGAATGGCTACACCTTC.

This clone came up once. V is TRBV4-1 and J is TRBJ1-1; TRBD1 matches at 8 bases. Trimming at V came to 4 bases and at J to 5 bases, leaving 12 bases not matched to a gene. The CDR3 is 16 amino acids. Germline V CDR1 and CDR2: MGHRA, YSYEKL. The CDR3 sequence is CASSLGVNRGGTEAFF. The CDR3 nucleotides read TGCGCCAGCAGCCTGGGGGTGAACAGGGGGGGAACTGAAGCTTTCTTT.

The chain's CDR3 is CASSSGLYTGELFF. The CDR3 DNA is TGTGCCAGCAGCTCGGGACTATACACCGGGGAGCTGTTTTTT. The chain joins TRBV7-2 to TRBJ2-2; 7 nucleotides align to TRBD2. Germline-derived CDR1 and CDR2 are SGHTA and FQGNSA. The V gene end was trimmed by 4 bases and the J gene end by 3 bases; junction bases not matched to a gene: 2. The CDR3 loop spans 14 amino acids.

For the CDR3, the DNA is TGTGCCAGCAGCTTAGGACAGGGCTACAATGAGCAGTTCTTC. It encodes CASSLGQGYNEQFF. This chain connects TRBV6-1 to TRBJ2-1; 8 bases line up with TRBD1. This CDR3 region has 14 residues. V lost 6 bases to trimming and J lost 3 bases; unmatched junction nucleotides: 4. Germline CDR1 MNHNS, CDR2 SASEGT.